This TCR beta chain comes out of a study of cytomegalovirus exposure and HLA in healthy donors. The CDR3 is made up of 14 amino acids. Germline V gives CDR1 SEHNR, CDR2 FQNEAQ (reference sequence). V lost 1 base to trimming and J lost 2 bases, with 6 bases between them. Study-level results: Rare TCR sequences predominated, though certain public TCRs were found in many donors.

This clone was recorded only once. Its antigen is still unknown. Other nucleotide sequences from this sample produce the same CDR3. The PCR used 60 Vbeta and 13 Jbeta primers. Libraries were prepared by immunoSEQ multiplex PCR; TCRdb keeps only in-frame clonotypes and omits some of them. Among 110,000 or so clones, about 79% were seen once, and the ten largest hold roughly 2.6%. The origin of this receptor is a young woman in good health and CMV-seronegative. This chain joins TRBV7-9 and TRBJ1-3; TRBD1 is a possible D gene (5 bases). The source material was PBMCs. The CDR3 DNA reads TGTGCCAGCAGCTTAGGGGGGGCTGGAAACACCATATATTTT. Translation gives CASSLGGAGNTIYF.